The rows below give T cell receptor beta chains drawn from one sample of a study of T cell responses to AZD1222 COVID-19 vaccine. Method: immunoSEQ multiplex PCR; TCRdb's copy keeps in-frame clones and lacks some. Of about 100,000 clones listed, about 89% were seen once; the top ten hold 4.2%. Specimen: peripheral blood, collected on day 0 of MenACWY control vaccination. The receptor set was obtained from an adult in good health. CDR3s include the opening cysteine and the closing phenylalanine or tryptophan. D genes are given only for firm matches. Clone size is not always given. Where it is, it says once, few, many or a class for expanded clones.

size: .
J: TRBJ2-7
D: TRBD1
V: TRBV19
CDR3: CATTSGTASWEQYF
DNA: TGTGCCACAACTTCCGGGACAGCGTCGTGGGAGCAGTACTTC

size: .
J: TRBJ2-3
D: .
V: TRBV11-2
CDR3: CASSLDVGSTDTQYF
DNA: TGTGCCAGCAGCTTAGATGTGGGATCCACAGATACGCAGTATTTT

size: .
J: TRBJ2-7
D: .
V: TRBV5-4
CDR3: CASRLKGGSYEQYF
DNA: TGTGCCAGCCGTCTCAAGGGAGGCTCCTACGAGCAGTACTTC

size: .
J: TRBJ1-5
D: .
V: TRBV28
CDR3: CASSTPEGNNQPQHF
DNA: TGTGCCAGCAGCACCCCGGAGGGAAACAATCAGCCCCAGCATTTT

size: once
J: TRBJ2-1
D: .
V: TRBV19
CDR3: CASSIEVRGLDEQFF
DNA: TGTGCCAGTAGTATTGAGGTCCGGGGGCTGGATGAGCAGTTCTTC

size: .
J: TRBJ2-5
D: .
V: TRBV28
CDR3: CASRLRLGWETQYF
DNA: TGTGCCAGCAGACTCCGACTAGGTTGGGAGACCCAGTACTTC

size: .
J: TRBJ1-2
D: TRBD1
V: TRBV7-2
CDR3: CASSPQGATYGYTF
DNA: TGTGCCAGCAGCCCTCAGGGGGCGACCTATGGCTACACCTTC

size: .
J: TRBJ2-3
D: TRBD2
V: TRBV9
CDR3: CASTALAGGLGTDTQYF
DNA: TGTGCCAGCACCGCACTAGCGGGGGGGCTCGGCACAGATACGCAGTATTTT

size: .
J: TRBJ1-2
D: .
V: TRBV11-2
CDR3: CASSLNTGSYGYTF
DNA: TGTGCCAGCAGCTTAAATACAGGCAGCTATGGCTACACCTTC

size: few
J: TRBJ1-5
D: TRBD1
V: TRBV28
CDR3: CASSLPGTGSQPQHF
DNA: TGTGCCAGCAGCCTCCCTGGGACAGGGAGTCAGCCCCAGCATTTT

size: .
J: TRBJ1-5
D: .
V: TRBV6-6
CDR3: CASSPINQPQHF
DNA: TGTGCCAGCAGTCCCATCAATCAGCCCCAGCATTTT

size: .
J: TRBJ1-3
D: TRBD1
V: TRBV2
CDR3: CASAPGQGLGNTIYF
DNA: TGTGCCAGCGCTCCTGGACAGGGTCTGGGAAACACCATATATTTT

size: .
J: TRBJ2-7
D: TRBD1
V: TRBV28
CDR3: CASLPTGPSYEQYF
DNA: TGTGCCAGCTTACCGACAGGGCCCTCCTACGAGCAGTACTTC

size: once
J: TRBJ1-2
D: TRBD1
V: TRBV30
CDR3: CAWSVRRTGYGYTF
DNA: TGTGCCTGGAGTGTACGACGGACAGGCTATGGCTACACCTTC

size: few
J: TRBJ1-1
D: .
V: TRBV30
CDR3: CAWSRTSNTEAFF
DNA: TGTGCCTGGTCGCGGACATCGAACACTGAAGCTTTCTTT

size: .
J: TRBJ1-5
D: .
V: TRBV27
CDR3: CASSLRPRGVNQPQHF
DNA: TGTGCCAGCAGTTTAAGGCCCCGAGGCGTCAATCAGCCCCAGCATTTT

size: .
J: TRBJ2-5
D: TRBD2
V: TRBV19
CDR3: CASSIVATSGTQETQYF
DNA: TGTGCCAGTAGTATAGTAGCGACTAGCGGAACACAAGAGACCCAGTACTTC

size: .
J: TRBJ1-1
D: .
V: TRBV28
CDR3: CASQDSSYTEAFF
DNA: TGTGCCAGCCAGGACAGCTCATACACTGAAGCTTTCTTT

size: .
J: TRBJ1-1
D: TRBD1
V: TRBV7-3
CDR3: CASSLTTGTEAFF
DNA: TGTGCCAGCAGCTTAACGACAGGGACTGAAGCTTTCTTT

size: .
J: TRBJ1-4
D: .
V: TRBV4-1
CDR3: CASSQAINEKLFF
DNA: TGCGCCAGCAGCCAGGCGATTAATGAAAAACTGTTTTTT

size: .
J: TRBJ1-2
D: TRBD1
V: TRBV27
CDR3: CASSGPIGQGFDGYTF
DNA: TGTGCCAGCAGTGGGCCAATTGGACAGGGGTTCGATGGCTACACCTTC

size: .
J: TRBJ2-1
D: .
V: TRBV30
CDR3: CAWKDSRSSNEQFF
DNA: TGTGCCTGGAAAGACAGTAGATCCTCCAATGAGCAGTTCTTC

size: .
J: TRBJ2-3
D: .
V: TRBV7-3
CDR3: CASSYRYTDTQYF
DNA: TGTGCCAGCAGCTACAGGTACACAGATACGCAGTATTTT

size: .
J: TRBJ1-5
D: TRBD1
V: TRBV7-2
CDR3: CASSEDRGPQPQHF
DNA: TGTGCCAGCAGCGAAGACAGGGGGCCTCAGCCCCAGCATTTT

size: .
J: TRBJ2-1
D: .
V: TRBV7-2
CDR3: CASSLAGGYYNEQFF
DNA: TGTGCCAGCAGCTTAGCGGGTGGCTACTACAATGAGCAGTTCTTC

size: .
J: TRBJ1-3
D: .
V: TRBV28
CDR3: CASSFGGSGNTIYF
DNA: TGTGCCAGCAGTTTTGGGGGCTCTGGAAACACCATATATTTT

size: few
J: TRBJ2-1
D: .
V: TRBV19
CDR3: CASSIGRGAYNEQFF
DNA: TGTGCCAGTAGTATCGGGCGGGGAGCCTACAATGAGCAGTTCTTC

size: .
J: TRBJ2-5
D: .
V: TRBV19
CDR3: CASSISALQETQYF
DNA: TGTGCCAGTAGTATCTCGGCGCTGCAAGAGACCCAGTACTTC

size: .
J: TRBJ2-2
D: .
V: TRBV6-5
CDR3: CASRTSPGELFF
DNA: TGTGCCAGCAGAACCTCTCCCGGGGAGCTGTTTTTT

size: few
J: TRBJ1-5
D: .
V: TRBV4-3
CDR3: CASSQSGGGNQPQHF
DNA: TGCGCCAGCAGCCAATCCGGCGGGGGCAATCAGCCCCAGCATTTT

size: .
J: TRBJ2-3
D: TRBD2
V: TRBV5-6
CDR3: CASSLKPSGGSDTQYF
DNA: TGTGCCAGCAGCTTGAAACCTAGCGGGGGTTCAGATACGCAGTATTTT

size: few
J: TRBJ1-2
D: TRBD1
V: TRBV9
CDR3: CASSVGGTVTLGGYTF
DNA: TGTGCCAGCAGCGTAGGAGGGACAGTCACGCTCGGGGGCTACACCTTC

size: .
J: TRBJ2-5
D: TRBD1
V: TRBV28
CDR3: CASSRDRGWGFAETQYF
DNA: TGTGCCAGCAGTCGGGACAGGGGATGGGGCTTCGCAGAGACCCAGTACTTC

size: .
J: TRBJ1-1
D: .
V: TRBV3-1/TRBV3-2
CDR3: CASSLEDTEAFF
DNA: TGTGCCAGCAGCCTGGAGGATACTGAAGCTTTCTTT

size: .
J: TRBJ1-5
D: TRBD1
V: TRBV4-2
CDR3: CASSQGIGQGIQPQHF
DNA: TGTGCCAGCAGCCAAGGGATAGGACAGGGTATTCAGCCCCAGCATTTT

size: .
J: TRBJ1-1
D: .
V: TRBV12-3/TRBV12-4
CDR3: CASSFYRGPEAFF
DNA: TGTGCCAGCAGTTTCTATAGGGGACCTGAAGCTTTCTTT

size: .
J: TRBJ1-2
D: .
V: TRBV6-5
CDR3: CASRGLDRAGGYTF
DNA: TGTGCCAGCAGGGGACTCGATCGGGCCGGTGGCTACACCTTC

size: .
J: TRBJ1-6
D: TRBD1
V: TRBV28
CDR3: CACDRGNSPLHF
DNA: TGTGCCTGCGACAGGGGTAATTCACCCCTCCACTTT

size: .
J: TRBJ2-7
D: .
V: TRBV5-1
CDR3: CASSLDRASLEQYF
DNA: TGCGCCAGCAGCTTGGACAGGGCTTCATTAGAGCAGTACTTC

size: .
J: TRBJ1-2
D: .
V: TRBV4-2
CDR3: CASSQVKVVDGYTF
DNA: TGTGCCAGCAGCCAAGTAAAGGTAGTGGATGGCTACACCTTC

size: .
J: TRBJ1-2
D: TRBD1
V: TRBV19
CDR3: CASSIDPGQGAVYGYTF
DNA: TGTGCCAGTAGTATAGACCCGGGACAGGGGGCTGTCTATGGCTACACCTTC

size: .
J: TRBJ1-2
D: .
V: TRBV4-1
CDR3: CASSQVFIADGYTF
DNA: TGCGCCAGCAGCCAAGTATTTATAGCGGATGGCTACACCTTC

size: once
J: TRBJ1-6
D: .
V: TRBV5-1
CDR3: CASRIQSSYNSPLHF
DNA: TGCGCCAGCAGAATTCAAAGCTCCTATAATTCACCCCTCCACTTT

size: .
J: TRBJ1-1
D: .
V: TRBV11-1
CDR3: CASSLWNRGTEAFF
DNA: TGTGCCAGCAGCTTATGGAACCGAGGGACTGAAGCTTTCTTT

size: .
J: TRBJ1-3
D: .
V: TRBV7-8
CDR3: CASSPQGMVNSGNTIYF
DNA: TGTGCCAGCAGCCCCCAGGGGATGGTAAACTCTGGAAACACCATATATTTT

size: few
J: TRBJ2-7
D: .
V: TRBV10-2
CDR3: CASSVTFRSYEQYF
DNA: TGCGCCAGCAGTGTGACGTTCCGCTCCTACGAGCAGTACTTC

size: .
J: TRBJ2-7
D: .
V: TRBV20-1
CDR3: CSASRRNPGEQYF
DNA: TGCAGTGCTAGTCGCAGGAACCCAGGCGAGCAGTACTTC

size: few
J: TRBJ2-3
D: .
V: TRBV19
CDR3: CASSMNSGYTDTQYF
DNA: TGTGCCAGTAGTATGAATAGCGGATACACAGATACGCAGTATTTT

size: .
J: TRBJ1-4
D: .
V: TRBV19
CDR3: CASSIYEGGDNEKLFF
DNA: TGTGCCAGTAGTATATATGAAGGGGGGGATAATGAAAAACTGTTTTTT

size: once
J: TRBJ2-1
D: TRBD2
V: TRBV6-2/TRBV6-3
CDR3: CASSSWTSGEYNEQFF
DNA: TGTGCCAGCAGTTCGTGGACTAGCGGGGAATACAATGAGCAGTTCTTC

size: .
J: TRBJ2-7
D: TRBD1
V: TRBV9
CDR3: CASSMGQGSYEQYF
DNA: TGTGCCAGCAGCATGGGACAGGGGTCCTACGAGCAGTACTTC

size: once
J: TRBJ1-5
D: .
V: TRBV27
CDR3: CASSLLAGPNQPQHF
DNA: TGTGCCAGCAGTTTACTTGCGGGCCCCAATCAGCCCCAGCATTTT